Listed here is a single T cell receptor beta chain. What it recognizes is unknown. These data come from a study of shared clonotypes between healthy human individuals. Study overall: Sampling drew on donors who were two women and a few men aged 18 to 49.

CD8 cells classed as naive were CD45RO-negative and positively selected for CCR7, excluding terminally differentiated effector memory CD45RA+ cells. Per the original methods: Filtering differed, since immunoSEQ gave only junction sequences and no quality scores. Here immunoSEQ multiplex PCR was the method, and the copy in TCRdb shows in-frame clones only, minus some. The V and J calls and clone size come from that table; D and trimming were worked out from the DNA. This sample yields about 2 million clones, of which approximately 94% are seen a single time; more than 0.95% belongs to the top ten. Study-level findings and limits: Sampling included only blood; tissue repertoires likely differ.

Trimming removed 3 bases from V and 4 bases from J; junction bases left unmatched: 5. CDR1 is SQVTM and CDR2 is ANQGSEA in the germline V gene. CDR3 size: 15 residues. The sequence was collected from a man between 18 and 29 years old in good health. The specimen was naive CD8+ T cells sorted from blood. The rearrangement joins TRBV29-1 to TRBJ2-2; 10 nucleotides align to TRBD1. For the CDR3, the DNA is TGCAGCGTTGAGTTTGGGACAGGGGTCACCGGGGAGCTGTTTTTT. As protein: CSVEFGTGVTGELFF.